Sequencing of this TCR beta chain was carried out in a study of blood T cell repertoires in COVID-19. This CDR3 spans 14 amino acids. Per the germline V gene, CDR1 is MRHNA and CDR2 is SNTAGT. With V trimmed by 3 bases and J by 7 bases, 2 bases remained unmatched. Repertoires were generated with immunoSEQ multiplex PCR, while TCRdb's copy carries only in-frame clones and drops some. Of more than 70,000 clones in the sample, 89% were seen once. The sequence derives from a man over 45 with acute or convalescent COVID-19. Sequencing input: peripheral blood. The chain employs TRBV6-4 and TRBJ1-6; 8 positions agree with TRBD1. CDR3 loop: CASSEYRGNSPLHF. CDR3 nucleotide sequence: TGTGCCAGCAGTGAGTACAGGGGGAATTCACCCCTCCACTTT.